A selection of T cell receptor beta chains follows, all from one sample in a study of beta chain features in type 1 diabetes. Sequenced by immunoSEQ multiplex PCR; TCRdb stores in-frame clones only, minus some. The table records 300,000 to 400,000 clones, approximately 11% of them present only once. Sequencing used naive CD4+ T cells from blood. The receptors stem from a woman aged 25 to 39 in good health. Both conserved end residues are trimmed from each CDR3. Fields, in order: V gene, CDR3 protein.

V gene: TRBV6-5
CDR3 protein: ASSYGPGGRNEQF

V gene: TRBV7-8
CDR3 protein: ASSLRASGRARAQETQY

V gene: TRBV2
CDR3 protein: ASVAQGVITDTQY

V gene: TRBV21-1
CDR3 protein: ASSPQNPGIYNEQF

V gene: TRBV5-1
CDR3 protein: ASSLVGQSSYNEQF

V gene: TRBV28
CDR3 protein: ASRDRPGQRISYEQY

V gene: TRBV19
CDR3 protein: ASSTGQQETQY

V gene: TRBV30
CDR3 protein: AWRRVADTDTQY

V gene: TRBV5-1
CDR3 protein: ASSKGTAEAF

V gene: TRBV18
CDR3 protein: ASSPLGDEQY

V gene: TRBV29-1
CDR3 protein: SVAPLAGNPTGELF

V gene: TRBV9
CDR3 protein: ASSARGQGRYNEQF

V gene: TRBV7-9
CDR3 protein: ASSLEQVVV

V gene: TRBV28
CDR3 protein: ASRGQQGSEKLF

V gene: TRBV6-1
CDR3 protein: ASSEGRRGLAKNIQY

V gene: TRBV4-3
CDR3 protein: ASSREPNTGQIYNEQF

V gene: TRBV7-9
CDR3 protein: ASSLDSQETQY

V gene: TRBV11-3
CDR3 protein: ASSPSPGLVLTDTQY

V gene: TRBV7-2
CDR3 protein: ASSLGLAGGHQPQH

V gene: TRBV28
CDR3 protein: ASSPWAGRNQPQH

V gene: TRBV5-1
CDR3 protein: ASRGTSGGVRYNEQF

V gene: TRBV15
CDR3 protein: ATSRDGGENSYEQY

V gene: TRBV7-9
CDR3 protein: ASSPPGQERNIQY

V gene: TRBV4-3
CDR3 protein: ASSPLAGGNQPQH

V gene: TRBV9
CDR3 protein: ASSGSGRLSTDTQY

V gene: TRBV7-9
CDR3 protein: ASSSAGTGGKNEQF

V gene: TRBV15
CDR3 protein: ATSRKYRTGEGQPQH

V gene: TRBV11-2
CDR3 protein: ASIELITFGEQF

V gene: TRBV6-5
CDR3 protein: ASSYSPGADYGYT

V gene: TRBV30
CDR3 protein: AWSVLDEQF

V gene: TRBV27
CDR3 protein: ASSKGQGEQQPQH

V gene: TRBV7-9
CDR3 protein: ASSLGTGAYEQY

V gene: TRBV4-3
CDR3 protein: ASSQDLIRGNYGYT

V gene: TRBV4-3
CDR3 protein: ASSHGSGAGVGETQY

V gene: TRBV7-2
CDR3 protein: ASSQGRDRIVGYT

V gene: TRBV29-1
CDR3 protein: SATSGGQPQH

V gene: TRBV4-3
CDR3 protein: ASSSRDSYNEQF

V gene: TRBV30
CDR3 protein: AWGSNEQF

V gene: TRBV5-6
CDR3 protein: ASSLNLGTGLGYT

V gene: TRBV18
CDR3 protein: ASSPPGGYGYT

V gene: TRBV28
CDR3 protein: ASSPPSGQAGVYNEQF

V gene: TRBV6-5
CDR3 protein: ASNRTPNTEAF

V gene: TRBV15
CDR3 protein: ATSRVEAAYNEQF

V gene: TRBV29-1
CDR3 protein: SVEVSGTGTEQY

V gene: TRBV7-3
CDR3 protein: ASSRGMGNEQF

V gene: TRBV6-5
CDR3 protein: ASSYWTSGETDTQY

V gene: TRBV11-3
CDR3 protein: ASSFGSTDTQY

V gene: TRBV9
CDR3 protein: ASSLTPGQGKNEQF

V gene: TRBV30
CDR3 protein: AWSSSNQPQH

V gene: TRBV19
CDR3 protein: ASSTGLVKSSYNEQF

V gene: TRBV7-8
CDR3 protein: ASSPNRQGLAGGPYTGELF

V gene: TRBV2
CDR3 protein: ASKQEGTGELF

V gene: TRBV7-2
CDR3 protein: ASSLTGTGENIQY

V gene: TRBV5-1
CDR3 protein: ASSLGLAINEQF

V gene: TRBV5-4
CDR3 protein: ASSLAQQGVTGELF

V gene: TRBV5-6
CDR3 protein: ASSYRTGLRETQY

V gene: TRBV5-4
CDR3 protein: ASSPRTGTTDTQY